Each of the 24 T cell receptor beta chains below was sequenced from the same sample in a study of T cell responses to AZD1222 COVID-19 vaccine (dated by TCRdb to about 2021). This sample's time point label indicates: baseline before first vaccination. The library was prepared using the immunoSEQ multiplex PCR assay. The table was pulled from immuneACCESS by TCRdb, which kept in-frame rearrangements only. Such tables lose some clones; where checked, under half of the loss comes from unresolved V genes, and the rest has no known cause. The sample includes more than 95,000 clones, with over 70% observed a single time. Around 8.7% of the sample goes to the ten largest clones. The sequencing here drew on peripheral blood, taken on day 0 of AZD1222 vaccination. These receptors originate from an adult in good health.

The chain has TRBV11-2 and TRBJ2-7; the D gene could be TRBD1 or TRBD2 (5 bases each). This CDR3 has 18 amino acids. From germline, CDR1 is SGHAT and CDR2 FQNNGV. Trimming left V 5 bases short and J 2 bases short, with 25 bases between. CDR3 sequence reads: CASSTQGVSVRSTYEQYF. In nucleotides, the CDR3 is TGTGCCAGCAGCACTCAGGGAGTTTCGGTGCGGTCCACCTACGAGCAGTACTTC.

The V call is TRBV18, the J call TRBJ1-1; no reliable D call. The CDR3 sequence is 16 residues long. In germline, CDR1 is KGHSH, CDR2 LQKENI. V dropped 0 bases and J dropped 0 bases, with 11 bases sitting between them. The CDR3: CASSPPGRLLNTEAFF. As DNA, the CDR3 is TGTGCCAGCTCACCACCTGGTCGACTCCTGAACACTGAAGCTTTCTTT.

CDR3 amino acids: CASSKGRGGNQPQHF. The CDR3, as DNA: TGTGCCAGCTCAAAAGGGAGGGGAGGCAATCAGCCCCAGCATTTT. The rearrangement links TRBV28 to TRBJ1-5, with D perhaps matching TRBD1 (5 bases). Per the germline V gene, CDR1 is MDHEN and CDR2 is SYDVKM. The V gene lost 8 bases and the J gene lost 2 bases, with 16 bases spanning the gap. This CDR3 is 15 amino acids long. Full variable domain (rest looked up from reference TRBV28 and TRBJ1-5): DVKVTQSSRYLVKRTGEKVFLECVQDMDHENMFWYRQDPGLGLRLIYFSYDVKMKEKGDIPEGYSVSREKKERFSLILESASTNQTSMYLCASSKGRGGNQPQHFGDGTRLSIL.

The chain combines TRBV12-3 or TRBV12-4 with TRBJ1-2; D perhaps matches TRBD1 (6 bases). Trimming pared 5 bases from V and 4 bases from J, leaving 8 bases between. This CDR3 has 12 amino acids. The CDR3 DNA follows: TGTGCCAGCAGTCCGGACAGCTATGGCTACACCTTC. Its translation: CASSPDSYGYTF.

This chain connects TRBV11-2 to TRBJ2-3; maybe TRBD2 (5 bases). CDR3 length equals 17 residues. V lost 7 bases to trimming and J lost 1 base, with 21 bases between them. CDR1 SGHAT and CDR2 FQNNGV come from the germline V gene. The CDR3 nucleotides read TGTGCCAGCACCATTCTACGGGGATCCCGGGGCACAGATACGCAGTATTTT. Translating gives CASTILRGSRGTDTQYF.

The rearrangement links TRBV20-1 to TRBJ2-7; D gene unclear. V lost 3 bases to trimming and J lost 0 bases, with 42 bases between them. Germline values: CDR1 DFQATT, CDR2 SNEGSKA (reference sequence). This CDR3 has 24 amino acids. The DNA for the CDR3 is TGCAGTGCTAGTTTATATTGGTTGGGTGGTTCTACGGAATACAGCTCCTCACCCTCCTACGAGCAGTACTTC. It specifies CSASLYWLGGSTEYSSSPSYEQYF.

The CDR3: CASSLGARGRRNYGYTF. The CDR3 DNA follows: TGTGCCAGCAGCTTGGGGGCTAGGGGGCGCCGCAACTATGGCTACACCTTC. V gene TRBV5-5 combines with J gene TRBJ1-2; 7 bases map to TRBD1. The CDR3 runs 17 residues. Trimming cost V 0 bases and J 2 bases; bases outside gene matches: 10. Looked up from germline, CDR1 is SGHKS and CDR2 is YYEKEE (reference sequence).

V and J are TRBV6-1 and TRBJ1-5, with TRBD1 as a possible D gene (5 bases). V was shortened by 1 base and J by 3 bases, with 10 bases between the two germline ends. Germline assignment: CDR1 MNHNS and CDR2 SASEGT. The CDR3 length is 15 residues. This CDR3 reads CASSEDTGPNQPQHF. CDR3 coding DNA: TGTGCCAGCAGTGAAGACACAGGCCCCAATCAGCCCCAGCATTTT.

The V call is TRBV7-3, the J call TRBJ2-5; TRBD2 agrees at 7 bases. The germline gives CDR1 SGHTA, CDR2 FQGTGA. V was pared by 5 bases and J by 5 bases, with 14 bases of the junction left unmatched. The CDR3 is made up of 16 amino acids. The CDR3, as DNA: TGTGCCAGCAGCGACAGACCATTCGGGGGGAGGGAGACCCAGTACTTC. This translates into CASSDRPFGGRETQYF.

The chain joins TRBV28 to TRBJ2-7; no firm D call. The CDR3 is 12 residues long. In germline, CDR1 is MDHEN, CDR2 SYDVKM. Trimming cost V 3 bases and J 7 bases, with 10 bases left between them. The DNA of the CDR3 is TGTGCCAGCAGTTTCGGAATTGTGGAGCAGTACTTC. Translation gives CASSFGIVEQYF.

V is TRBV2 and J is TRBJ2-1; possibly TRBD1 for D (6 bases). The CDR3 length is 14 residues. V gave up 5 bases and J gave up 0 bases, with 8 bases separating them. Germline loops: CDR1 SNHLY, CDR2 FYNNEI. The CDR3 nucleotides are TGTGCCAGCAGTAAGGACAGCTCCTACAATGAGCAGTTCTTC. Its protein is CASSKDSSYNEQFF.

In its sample, this clone was seen once. This rearrangement joins TRBV7-9 to TRBJ2-1; 8 bases fit TRBD2. The junction had 6 bases not matched to a gene; V was cut back by 2 bases and J by 6 bases. The V gene's germline CDR1 is SEHNR and CDR2 FQNEAQ (reference sequence). The CDR3 length is 15 residues. CDR3 sequence reads: CASSLPLAGPNEQFF. CDR3 nucleotides: TGTGCCAGCAGCTTACCGCTAGCGGGTCCCAATGAGCAGTTCTTC.

This clone was found once. The chain joins TRBV4-2 to TRBJ2-7; 14 positions agree with TRBD2. Germline CDR1 and CDR2: LGHNA and YNFKEQ. Unmatched junction bases numbered 6, after V lost 3 bases and J lost 2 bases. The length of the CDR3 is 17 residues. The DNA for the CDR3 is TGTGCCAGCAGCCAGTCGGGACTAGCGGGAGCGGCCTACGAGCAGTACTTC. This codes for CASSQSGLAGAAYEQYF.

The chain has TRBV5-1 and TRBJ2-3; no definite D call. The germline V gene encodes CDR1 SGHRS and CDR2 YFSETQ. V lost 0 bases and J 1 base, leaving 6 bases between the germline ends. There are 14 residues in the CDR3. CDR3 region: CASSLGSGTDTQYF. Here the CDR3 DNA reads TGCGCCAGCAGCTTGGGATCGGGCACAGATACGCAGTATTTT.

The rearrangement uses TRBV27 and TRBJ2-5; 10 nucleotides match TRBD1. Per germline, CDR1 MNHEY and CDR2 SMNVEV (reference sequence). J gave up 5 bases and V 4 bases, and 10 bases lay outside the gene matches. The CDR3 spans 16 residues. The CDR3 DNA sequence: TGTGCCAGCAGTTCCTTCCGACAGGGGGCATGGGAGACCCAGTACTTC. Amino acids: CASSSFRQGAWETQYF.

The chain uses TRBV4-1 and TRBJ2-1; 9 bases are shared with TRBD2. CDR1 MGHRA and CDR2 YSYEKL come from the germline V gene. J was trimmed by 3 bases and V by 0 bases; bases with no gene match: 3. This CDR3 is built from 16 residues. This CDR3 reads CASSQELTSGYNEQFF. CDR3 nucleotides: TGCGCCAGCAGCCAAGAACTGACTAGCGGCTACAATGAGCAGTTCTTC.

The J gene is TRBJ2-7, the V gene TRBV10-1; TRBD1 might be the D (6 bases). Germline V gives CDR1 WNHNN, CDR2 SYGVQD (reference sequence). The CDR3 has 13 residues. Trimming pared 8 bases from V and 0 bases from J, leaving 11 bases between. The CDR3 spells CASAGQSSYEQYF. The DNA for the CDR3 is TGCGCCAGCGCAGGACAGTCCTCCTACGAGCAGTACTTC.

The rearrangement links TRBV28 to TRBJ1-5, with TRBD1 matching 8 bases. With 7 bases clipped from V and 0 bases from J, the junction kept 14 bases outside the gene matches. This CDR3 is 18 amino acids long. Germline CDR1 and CDR2: MDHEN and SYDVKM. CDR3 in amino acids: CASKYRDRMFHSNQPQHF. The CDR3 bases are TGTGCCAGCAAGTACCGGGACAGGATGTTTCATAGCAATCAGCCCCAGCATTTT.

The chain employs TRBV3-1 (or the pseudogene TRBV3-2) and TRBJ1-5, with D maybe TRBD1 (5 bases). V was trimmed by 2 bases and J by 1 base, leaving 12 bases between them. This CDR3 comprises 16 residues. In germline, CDR1 is LGHDT, CDR2 YNNKEL (reference sequence). The CDR3 sequence: CASSQLNGASNQPQHF. The CDR3 nucleotides are TGTGCCAGCAGCCAATTAAACGGGGCGAGCAATCAGCCCCAGCATTTT.

This clone was seen more than once but under ten times. The chain links TRBV19 to TRBJ1-5; TRBD1 matches at 9 bases. V lost 9 bases, J lost 1 base, and 13 bases stayed unmatched. The CDR3 runs 17 residues. Germline CDR1 is LNHDA and CDR2 is SQIVND (reference sequence). CDR3 DNA sequence: TGTGCCAGCAAGCCGGGACAGGGTGGTTTGAGCAATCAGCCCCAGCATTTT. Residues: CASKPGQGGLSNQPQHF.

The rearrangement joins TRBV28 to TRBJ2-3, with TRBD2 matching 13 bases. The CDR3 loop spans 17 amino acids. The germline V gene encodes CDR1 MDHEN and CDR2 SYDVKM. V trimming: 8 bases; J trimming: 3 bases; junction bases outside the gene matches: 11. Here the CDR3 reads CASPSSSGLAGTDTQYF. In DNA, the CDR3 is TGTGCCAGCCCGAGTTCCTCGGGACTAGCGGGGACAGATACGCAGTATTTT.

This clone was picked up a small number of times. The V and J genes are TRBV19 and TRBJ1-1, with D perhaps TRBD1 (5 bases). V was cut by 3 bases and J by 0 bases, with 11 bases left in between. Germline assignment: CDR1 LNHDA and CDR2 SQIVND (reference sequence). The length of the CDR3 is 15 residues. CDR3 region: CASSIRVMLNTEAFF. The CDR3 DNA follows: TGTGCCAGTAGTATCAGGGTTATGTTGAACACTGAAGCTTTCTTT.

The chain carries TRBV7-2 and TRBJ1-4; D unresolved. The CDR3 contains 13 residues. Germline CDR1 SGHTA, CDR2 FQGNSA. Trimming left V 5 bases short and J 5 bases short, with 9 bases between. CDR3 in amino acids: CASSGGQNEKLFF. The CDR3 bases are TGTGCCAGCAGCGGAGGGCAGAATGAAAAACTGTTTTTT.

The rearrangement uses TRBV7-2 and TRBJ1-1; no reliable D call. Trimming shortened V by 1 base and J by 1 base, and 4 bases separated the two germline ends. Germline-derived CDR1 and CDR2 are SGHTA and FQGNSA. This CDR3 contains 13 residues. This CDR3 is CASSLGRNTEAFF. For the CDR3, the DNA is TGTGCCAGCAGCTTAGGCAGGAACACTGAAGCTTTCTTT.